These 2 T cell receptor beta chains originate from one sample sequenced in a study of blood T cell repertoires in COVID-19. TCRdb's copy holds only in-frame clones and misses some; the assay was immunoSEQ multiplex PCR. Of 200,000 to 250,000 clones in the sample, approximately 80% were seen once. The sample comprised peripheral blood. The receptors were gathered from a woman older than 75 with COVID-19, enrolled during active disease.

This chain uses TRBV24-1 with TRBJ2-1; D is unresolved. Germline lookup yields CDR1 KGHDR and CDR2 SFDVKD. V lost 6 bases, J lost 3 bases, and 14 bases lay in between. The CDR3 totals 15 residues. The CDR3 coding sequence is TGTGCCACCAGTCTGAGGCAGTCTGGCTACAATGAGCAGTTCTTC. Translated, it gives CATSLRQSGYNEQFF.

This clone was seen ten or more times. The identical CDR3 is also encoded by other nucleotide sequences in the sample. V usage is TRBV9 and J usage is TRBJ2-1, with TRBD2 identical over 9 bases. The CDR3 is 15 amino acids. V dropped 3 bases and J dropped 0; count of bases not matched to a gene: 1. Germline V gene lookup returns CDR1 SGDLS and CDR2 YYNGEE. In DNA form, the CDR3 reads TGTGCCAGCAGCGCTAGCGGGATCTCCTACAATGAGCAGTTCTTC. This codes for CASSASGISYNEQFF.